This T cell receptor beta chain appears in the sequencing data of a study of graft-versus-host responses after intestinal transplantation. Turning to the study itself: Each patient got anti-thymocyte globulin induction, then tacrolimus and steroids for around three years.

This clone has just one count. Antigen specificity is unknown. Whole-study results and caveats: GvH clones occurred in recipient marrow; some first appeared in ileum or blood. High graft-versus-host to host-versus-graft clonal ratios were seen in allografts of patients with graft-donor T cell macrochimerism.

V lost 7 bases to trimming and J lost 10 bases, with 14 bases between them. CDR3 size: 13 residues. Germline CDR1 MGHDK, CDR2 SYGVNS. Assay used: immunoSEQ multiplex PCR; TCRdb lists only in-frame clones, some missing. In the table there are about 88,000 clones, 85% to 95% of which are singletons. This TCR was recovered from a human donor who was the organ donor for an intestinal transplant. V is TRBV25-1 and J is TRBJ1-6, with D perhaps matching TRBD1 (5 bases). Material: unstimulated CD4+ T cells sorted from spleen or lymph node cells, obtained before transplant. CDR3 DNA: TGTGCCAGCAAGACCGGGGGGGGGTCACCCCTCCACTTT. Its protein product is CASKTGGGSPLHF.